Sequencing of this TCR delta chain was carried out in a study of gamma-delta T cells after stem cell transplantation. TCRdb re-called clones from the RT-PCR reads via CATT. The repertoire consists of about 3,000 delta-chain clones, with about 10% occurring once and the leading ten covering about 8.3%. This clone occurred a few times. A much larger clone sits a single nucleotide away, making a read error possible. This sample also contains other DNA sequences that code for the same CDR3. The CDR3 runs to 19 residues. CDR1 GEAIGNYY and CDR2 EKD come from the germline V gene. Germline trimming cut 3 bases from V and 5 bases from J; bases unmatched to any gene: 22.

Specimen: gamma-delta T cells. The receptor was isolated from a human donor. It is not recorded whose cells these are; they may come from a transplant donor. This rearrangement joins TRDV2 to TRDJ1; TRDD3 matches at 8 bases. The CDR3 here is CACDPVVELGDSSSDKLIF. The CDR3 DNA is TGTGCCTGTGACCCCGTCGTGGAATTGGGGGATTCAAGTTCAGATAAACTCATCTTT.